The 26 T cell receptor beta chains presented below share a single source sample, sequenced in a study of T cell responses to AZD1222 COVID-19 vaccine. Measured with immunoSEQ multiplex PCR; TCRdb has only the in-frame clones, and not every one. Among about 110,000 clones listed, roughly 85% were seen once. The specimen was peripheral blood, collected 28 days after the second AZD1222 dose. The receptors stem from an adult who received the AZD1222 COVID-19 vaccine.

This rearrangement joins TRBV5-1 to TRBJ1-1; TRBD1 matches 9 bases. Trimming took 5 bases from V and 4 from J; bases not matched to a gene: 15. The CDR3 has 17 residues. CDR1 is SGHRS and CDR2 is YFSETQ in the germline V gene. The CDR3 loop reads CASRSTPGQGEGTEAFF. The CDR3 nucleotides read TGCGCCAGCAGGTCAACGCCGGGACAGGGAGAGGGCACTGAAGCTTTCTTT.

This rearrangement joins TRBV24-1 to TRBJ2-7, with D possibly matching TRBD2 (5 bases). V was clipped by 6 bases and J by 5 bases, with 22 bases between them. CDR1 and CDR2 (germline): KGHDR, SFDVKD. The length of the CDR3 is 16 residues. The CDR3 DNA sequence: TGTGCCACCAGTTCCCCCACGGAGGCAGGCCAAGACGAGCAGTACTTC. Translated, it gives CATSSPTEAGQDEQYF.

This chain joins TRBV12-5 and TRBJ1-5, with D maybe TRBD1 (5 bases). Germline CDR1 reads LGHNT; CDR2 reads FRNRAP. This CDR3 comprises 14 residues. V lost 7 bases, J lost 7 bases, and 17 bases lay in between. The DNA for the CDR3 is TGTGCTAGTGCCATCGACAGTCGCGGGCAGCCCCAGCATTTT. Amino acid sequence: CASAIDSRGQPQHF.

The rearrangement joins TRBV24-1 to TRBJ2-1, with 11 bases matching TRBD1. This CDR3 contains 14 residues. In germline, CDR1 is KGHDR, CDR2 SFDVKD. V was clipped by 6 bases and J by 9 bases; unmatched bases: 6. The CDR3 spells CATSSRTGGFEQFF. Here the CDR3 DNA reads TGTGCCACCAGTAGCAGGACAGGGGGCTTTGAGCAGTTCTTC.

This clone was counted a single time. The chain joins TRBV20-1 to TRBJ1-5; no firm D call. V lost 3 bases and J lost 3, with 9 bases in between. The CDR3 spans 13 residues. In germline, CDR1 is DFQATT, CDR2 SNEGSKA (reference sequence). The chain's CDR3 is CSASWQDNQPQHF. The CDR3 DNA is TGCAGTGCTAGTTGGCAGGACAATCAGCCCCAGCATTTT.

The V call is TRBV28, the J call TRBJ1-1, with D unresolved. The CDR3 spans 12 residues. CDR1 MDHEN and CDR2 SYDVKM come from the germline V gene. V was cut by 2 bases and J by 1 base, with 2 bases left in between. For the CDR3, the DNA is TGTGCCAGCAGTTTACGGAACACTGAAGCTTTCTTT. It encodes CASSLRNTEAFF.

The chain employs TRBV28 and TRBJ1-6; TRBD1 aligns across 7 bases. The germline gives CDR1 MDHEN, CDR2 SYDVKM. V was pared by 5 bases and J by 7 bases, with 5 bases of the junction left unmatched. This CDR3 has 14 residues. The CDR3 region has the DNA TGTGCCAGCAGTACACAGGGGAGGAATTCACCCCTCCACTTT. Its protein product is CASSTQGRNSPLHF.

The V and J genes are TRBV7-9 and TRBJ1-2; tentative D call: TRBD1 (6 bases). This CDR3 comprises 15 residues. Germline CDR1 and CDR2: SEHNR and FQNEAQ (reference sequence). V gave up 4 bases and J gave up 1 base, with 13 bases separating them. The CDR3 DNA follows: TGTGCCAGCAGCTCAAACAGGGCGGGTAACTATGGCTACACCTTC. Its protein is CASSSNRAGNYGYTF.

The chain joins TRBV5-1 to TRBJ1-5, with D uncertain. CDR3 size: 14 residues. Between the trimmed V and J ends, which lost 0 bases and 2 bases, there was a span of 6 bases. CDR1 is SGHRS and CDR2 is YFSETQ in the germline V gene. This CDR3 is CASSLAGGNQPQHF. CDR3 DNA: TGCGCCAGCAGCTTGGCCGGGGGCAATCAGCCCCAGCATTTT.

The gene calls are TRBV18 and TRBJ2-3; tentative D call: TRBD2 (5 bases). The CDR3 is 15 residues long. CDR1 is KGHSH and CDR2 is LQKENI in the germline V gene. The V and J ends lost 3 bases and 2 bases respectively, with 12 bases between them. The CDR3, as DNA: TGTGCCAGCTCACCGAGGGTGGTTCTCACAGATACGCAGTATTTT. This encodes CASSPRVVLTDTQYF.

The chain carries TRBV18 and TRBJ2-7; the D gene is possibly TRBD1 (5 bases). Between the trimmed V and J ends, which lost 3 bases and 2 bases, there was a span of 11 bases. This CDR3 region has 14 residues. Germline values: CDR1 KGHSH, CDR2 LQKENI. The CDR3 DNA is TGTGCCAGCTCACCTCAGCCAGGGACCTACGAGCAGTACTTC. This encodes CASSPQPGTYEQYF.

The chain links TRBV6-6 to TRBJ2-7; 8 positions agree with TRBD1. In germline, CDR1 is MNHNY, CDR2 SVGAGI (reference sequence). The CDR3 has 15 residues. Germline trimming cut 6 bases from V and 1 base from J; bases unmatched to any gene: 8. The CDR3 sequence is CASSMTGVGSYEQYF. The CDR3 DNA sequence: TGTGCCAGCAGCATGACAGGGGTCGGGTCCTACGAGCAGTACTTC.

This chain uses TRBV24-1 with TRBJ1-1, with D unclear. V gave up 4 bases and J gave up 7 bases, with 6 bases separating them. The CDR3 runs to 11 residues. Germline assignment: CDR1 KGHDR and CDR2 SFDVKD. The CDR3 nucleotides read TGTGCCACCAGTGACTTGAGTGAAGCTTTCTTT. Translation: CATSDLSEAFF.

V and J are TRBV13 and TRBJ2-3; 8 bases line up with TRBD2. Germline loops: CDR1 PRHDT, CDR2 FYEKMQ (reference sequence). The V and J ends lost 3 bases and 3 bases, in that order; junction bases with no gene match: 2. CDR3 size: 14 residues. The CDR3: CASSFRGGTDTQYF. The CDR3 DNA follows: TGTGCCAGCAGCTTCCGGGGGGGGACAGATACGCAGTATTTT.

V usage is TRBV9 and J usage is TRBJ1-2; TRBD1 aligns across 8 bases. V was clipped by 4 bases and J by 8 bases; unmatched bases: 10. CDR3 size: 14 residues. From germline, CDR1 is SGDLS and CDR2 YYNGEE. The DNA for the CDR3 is TGTGCCAGCAGCCCTACCATTGACAGGGGCGGCTACACCTTC. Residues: CASSPTIDRGGYTF.

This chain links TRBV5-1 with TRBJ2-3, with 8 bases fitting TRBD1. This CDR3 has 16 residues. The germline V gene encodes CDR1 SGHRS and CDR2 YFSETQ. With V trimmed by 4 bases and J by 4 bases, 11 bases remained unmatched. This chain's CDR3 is CASSQARQGWADTQYF. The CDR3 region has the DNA TGCGCCAGCAGCCAAGCTCGACAGGGGTGGGCAGATACGCAGTATTTT.

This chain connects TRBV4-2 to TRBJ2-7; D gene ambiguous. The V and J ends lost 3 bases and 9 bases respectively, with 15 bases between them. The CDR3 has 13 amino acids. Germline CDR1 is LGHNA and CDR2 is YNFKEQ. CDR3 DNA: TGTGCCAGCAGCCACACTGACAAGGTGGGGCAGTACTTC. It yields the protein CASSHTDKVGQYF.

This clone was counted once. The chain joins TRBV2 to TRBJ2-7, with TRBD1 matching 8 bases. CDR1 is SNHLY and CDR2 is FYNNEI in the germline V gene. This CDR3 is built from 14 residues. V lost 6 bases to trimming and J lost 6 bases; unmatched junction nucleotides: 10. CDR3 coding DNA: TGTGCCAGCAGCCGGACAGGGCGCCTTGGCGAGCAGTACTTC. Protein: CASSRTGRLGEQYF.

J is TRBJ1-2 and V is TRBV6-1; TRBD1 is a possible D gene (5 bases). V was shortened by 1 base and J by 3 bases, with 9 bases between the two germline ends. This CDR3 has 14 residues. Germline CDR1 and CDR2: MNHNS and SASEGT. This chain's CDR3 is CASSEDGADYGYTF. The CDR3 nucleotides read TGTGCCAGCAGTGAAGATGGGGCGGACTATGGCTACACCTTC.

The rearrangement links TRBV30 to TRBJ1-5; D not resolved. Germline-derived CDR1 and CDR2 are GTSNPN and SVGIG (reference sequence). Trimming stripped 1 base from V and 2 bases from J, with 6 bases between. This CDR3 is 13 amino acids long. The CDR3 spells CAWSEGGNQPQHF. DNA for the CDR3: TGTGCCTGGAGTGAGGGCGGCAATCAGCCCCAGCATTTT.

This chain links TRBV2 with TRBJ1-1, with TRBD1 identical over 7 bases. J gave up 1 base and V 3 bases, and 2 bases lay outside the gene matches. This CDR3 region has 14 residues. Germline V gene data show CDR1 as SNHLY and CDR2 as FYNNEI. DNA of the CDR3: TGTGCCAGCAGTGAGTACAGGGGGAACACTGAAGCTTTCTTT. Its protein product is CASSEYRGNTEAFF.

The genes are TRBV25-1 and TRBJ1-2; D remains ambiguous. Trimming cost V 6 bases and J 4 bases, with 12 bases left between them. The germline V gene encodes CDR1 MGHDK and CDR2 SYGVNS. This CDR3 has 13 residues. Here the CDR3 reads CASSPGVSYGYTF. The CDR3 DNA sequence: TGTGCCAGCAGCCCCGGGGTTTCCTATGGCTACACCTTC.

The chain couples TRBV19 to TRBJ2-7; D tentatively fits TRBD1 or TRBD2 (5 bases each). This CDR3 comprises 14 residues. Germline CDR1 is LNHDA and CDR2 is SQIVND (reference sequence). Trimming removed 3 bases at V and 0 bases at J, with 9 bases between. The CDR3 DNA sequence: TGTGCCAGTAGTATGAAGGGGAGCTCCTACGAGCAGTACTTC. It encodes CASSMKGSSYEQYF. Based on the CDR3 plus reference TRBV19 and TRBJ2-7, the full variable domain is DGGITQSPKYLFRKEGQNVTLSCEQNLNHDAMYWYRQDPGQGLRLIYYSQIVNDFQKGDIAEGYSVSREKKESFPLTVTSAQKNPTAFYLCASSMKGSSYEQYFGPGTRLTVT.

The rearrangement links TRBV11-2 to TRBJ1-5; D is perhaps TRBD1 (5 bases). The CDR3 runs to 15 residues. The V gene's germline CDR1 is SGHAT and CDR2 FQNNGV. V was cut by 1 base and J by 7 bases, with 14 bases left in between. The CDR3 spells CASSLASGLGQPQHF. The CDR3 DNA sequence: TGTGCCAGCAGCTTAGCTTCAGGGTTGGGCCAGCCCCAGCATTTT.

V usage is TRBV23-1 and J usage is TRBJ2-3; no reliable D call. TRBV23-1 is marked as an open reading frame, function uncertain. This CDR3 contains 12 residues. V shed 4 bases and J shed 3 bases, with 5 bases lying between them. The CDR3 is CASSRATDTQYF. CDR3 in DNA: TGCGCCAGCAGTCGGGCGACAGATACGCAGTATTTT.

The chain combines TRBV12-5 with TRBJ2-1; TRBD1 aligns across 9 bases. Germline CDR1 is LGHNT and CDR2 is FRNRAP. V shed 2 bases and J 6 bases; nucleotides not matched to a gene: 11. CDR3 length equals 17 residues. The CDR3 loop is CASGLSGTGKASNEQFF. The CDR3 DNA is TGTGCTAGTGGTTTGTCAGGGACAGGGAAAGCTTCCAATGAGCAGTTCTTC.